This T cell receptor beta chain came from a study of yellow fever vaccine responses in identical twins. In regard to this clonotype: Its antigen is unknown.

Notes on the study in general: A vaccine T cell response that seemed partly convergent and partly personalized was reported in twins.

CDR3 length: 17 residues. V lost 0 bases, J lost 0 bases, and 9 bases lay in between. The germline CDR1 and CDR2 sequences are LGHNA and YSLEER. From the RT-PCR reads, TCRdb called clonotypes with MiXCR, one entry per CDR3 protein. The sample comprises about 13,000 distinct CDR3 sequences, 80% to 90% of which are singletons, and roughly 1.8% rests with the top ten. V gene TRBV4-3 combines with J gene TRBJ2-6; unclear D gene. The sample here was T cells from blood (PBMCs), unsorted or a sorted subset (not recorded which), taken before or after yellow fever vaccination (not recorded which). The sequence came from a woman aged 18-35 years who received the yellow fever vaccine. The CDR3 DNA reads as TGCGCCAGCAGCCAAGAAGCCAGGCCCTCTGGGGCCAACGTCCTGACTTTC. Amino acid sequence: CASSQEARPSGANVLTF.